The next 26 T cell receptor beta chains were all read from a single sample in a study of cytomegalovirus exposure and HLA in healthy donors. In the PCR, 60 Vbeta and 13 Jbeta primers were used. The protocol was immunoSEQ multiplex PCR, while the TCRdb copy is restricted to in-frame clones and leaves out a portion. The data show 150,000 to 250,000 clones, 75% to 85% seen once. Sequencing was performed on PBMCs. These TCRs come from a girl aged 5-17 years in good health and CMV-seropositive.

This clone appeared once. The chain employs TRBV11-2 and TRBJ2-2; 10 nucleotides match TRBD1. Per the germline V gene, CDR1 is SGHAT and CDR2 is FQNNGV. This CDR3 spans 15 amino acids. Trimming at V came to 6 bases and at J to 7 bases, leaving 8 bases not matched to a gene. As DNA, the CDR3 is TGTGCCAGCAGGCCTCAGACAGGGGGCGTCGGGGAGCTGTTTTTT. Translation gives CASRPQTGGVGELFF.

This chain joins TRBV7-9 and TRBJ1-1; TRBD1 is a possible D gene (5 bases). This CDR3 contains 14 residues. V lost 0 bases and J lost 5, with 10 bases in between. Looked up from germline, CDR1 is SEHNR and CDR2 is FQNEAQ (reference sequence). The CDR3 DNA reads as TGTGCCAGCAGCTTAGCCCCAGGGTATACTGAAGCTTTCTTT. Residues: CASSLAPGYTEAFF.

Only one count was recorded for this clone. The rearrangement joins TRBV11-2 to TRBJ2-2; 13 bases align to TRBD2. Germline assignment: CDR1 SGHAT and CDR2 FQNNGV. The CDR3 extends over 15 amino acids. The trim removed 4 bases at V and 4 bases at J, leaving 0 bases unmatched. Written as DNA, the CDR3 is TGTGCCAGCAGCTGGACTAGCGGGGGCACCGGGGAGCTGTTTTTT. This sequence encodes CASSWTSGGTGELFF.

Here the CDR3 reads CAWSVRREQFF. The CDR3 nucleotides are TGTGCCTGGAGTGTACGCAGGGAGCAGTTCTTC. The chain recombines TRBV30 with TRBJ2-1; D ambiguous. The CDR3 length is 11 residues. Trimming shortened V by 0 bases and J by 10 bases, and 7 bases separated the two germline ends. The germline CDR1 and CDR2 sequences are GTSNPN and SVGIG (reference sequence).

The chain employs TRBV5-1 and TRBJ1-1; D remains unclear. Germline CDR1 and CDR2: SGHRS and YFSETQ. The CDR3 is made up of 15 amino acids. Trimming stripped 0 bases from V and 3 bases from J, with 12 bases between. The DNA for the CDR3 is TGCGCCAGCAGCTTGGTCGGAGACGGATACACTGAAGCTTTCTTT. It translates to CASSLVGDGYTEAFF.

The V call is TRBV2, the J call TRBJ2-4; D ambiguous. Germline assignment: CDR1 SNHLY and CDR2 FYNNEI. V was clipped by 8 bases and J by 1 base, with 6 bases between them. This CDR3 comprises 12 residues. The CDR3 region is CASHSAKNIQYF. The CDR3 DNA reads as TGTGCCAGCCACAGTGCCAAAAACATTCAGTACTTC.

The rearrangement links TRBV7-9 to TRBJ2-3; 9 positions match TRBD1. The CDR3 runs 17 residues. After removal of 6 bases from V and 6 bases from J, the junction contained 16 bases not matched to a gene. The germline V gene encodes CDR1 SEHNR and CDR2 FQNEAQ (reference sequence). Written as DNA, the CDR3 is TGTGCCAGCAGTACAAACCCACCGGGACAGGGATACGATACGCAGTATTTT. Translated: CASSTNPPGQGYDTQYF.

The rearrangement joins TRBV4-3 to TRBJ2-7, with D unclear. The CDR3 loop spans 16 amino acids. Germline-derived CDR1 and CDR2 are LGHNA and YSLEER. With 4 bases removed from V and 7 bases from J, the gap between germline ends came to 23 bases. CDR3 loop: CASSPPHRPTLLEQYF. The CDR3, as DNA: TGCGCCAGCAGCCCCCCCCACCGCCCAACTTTATTGGAGCAGTACTTC.

This rearrangement joins TRBV9 to TRBJ1-1, with 8 bases matching TRBD1. Germline CDR1 SGDLS, CDR2 YYNGEE. The V gene end was trimmed by 3 bases and the J gene end by 5 bases; junction bases not matched to a gene: 3. The length of the CDR3 is 13 residues. This CDR3 is CASSGTGGTEAFF. The CDR3 DNA sequence: TGTGCCAGCAGCGGAACAGGGGGTACTGAAGCTTTCTTT.

The rearrangement links TRBV21-1 to TRBJ1-4. TRBV21-1 is a pseudogene. The CDR3 extends over 16 amino acids. Here the CDR3 reads CASSSPGGTTNEKLFF. Written as DNA, the CDR3 is TGTGCCAGCAGCAGTCCCGGGGGTACAACTAATGAAAAACTGTTTTTT.

The chain links TRBV27 to TRBJ1-5, with 7 bases aligning to TRBD1. The CDR3 has 16 amino acids. Germline assignment: CDR1 MNHEY and CDR2 SMNVEV (reference sequence). V lost 4 bases and J lost 4; bases outside the gene matches: 10. The CDR3 DNA sequence: TGTGCCAGCAGTTCCAAAGGGACAGTTTTAAATCAGCCCCAGCATTTT. Amino acids: CASSSKGTVLNQPQHF.

Turning to this clone: Other DNA sequences in this sample translate to the same CDR3. The chain carries TRBV15 and TRBJ1-5; 10 bases match TRBD1. This CDR3 is built from 16 residues. V lost 3 bases to trimming and J lost 4 bases; unmatched junction nucleotides: 6. Germline V gene lookup returns CDR1 LNHNV and CDR2 YYDKDF (reference sequence). CDR3 protein: CATSRPGTGANQPQHF. CDR3 bases: TGTGCCACCAGCAGGCCCGGGACAGGGGCAAATCAGCCCCAGCATTTT.

V gene TRBV4-3 combines with J gene TRBJ2-2, with D maybe TRBD1 (6 bases). The CDR3 totals 15 residues. Trimming shortened V by 0 bases and J by 4 bases, and 9 bases separated the two germline ends. CDR1 is LGHNA and CDR2 is YSLEER in the germline V gene. CDR3: CASSQDPGATGELFF. CDR3 coding DNA: TGCGCCAGCAGCCAAGATCCAGGGGCCACCGGGGAGCTGTTTTTT.

The rearrangement links TRBV1 to TRBJ2-3; TRBD1, as called in the table, went unchecked against the DNA. TRBV1 is a documented pseudogene. The CDR3 is 15 amino acids. Here the CDR3 reads CTSSLSRDRADTQYF. The CDR3 region has the DNA TGCACCAGCAGCTTATCCCGGGACAGGGCAGATACGCAGTATTTT.

The V gene is TRBV5-1, the J gene TRBJ1-2, with 7 nucleotides matching TRBD1. The CDR3 is 16 amino acids. The V and J ends lost 4 bases and 0 bases, in that order; junction bases with no gene match: 9. Germline CDR1 reads SGHRS; CDR2 reads YFSETQ. Written as DNA, the CDR3 is TGCGCCAGCAGCCCGGGGACAGCGTCGCCTAACTATGGCTACACCTTC. Translating gives CASSPGTASPNYGYTF.

The rearrangement links TRBV20-1 to TRBJ2-5; possibly TRBD1 for D (6 bases). CDR1 is DFQATT, CDR2 SNEGSKA, per germline (reference sequence). This CDR3 is built from 10 residues. The V gene lost 1 base and the J gene lost 11 bases, with 8 bases spanning the gap. CDR3 region: CSARGDKQYF. The DNA for the CDR3 is TGCAGTGCTAGAGGGGACAAGCAGTACTTC.

The rearrangement uses TRBV18 and TRBJ1-4; D not certain. Trimming pared 0 bases from V and 8 bases from J, leaving 4 bases between. Germline assignment: CDR1 KGHSH and CDR2 LQKENI. The CDR3 has 12 amino acids. The CDR3 protein is CASSPPGEKLFF. CDR3 sequence (DNA): TGTGCCAGCTCACCACCTGGCGAAAAACTGTTTTTT.

The chain couples TRBV7-2 to TRBJ1-3; D unresolved. From germline, CDR1 is SGHTA and CDR2 FQGNSA. CDR3 length: 14 amino acids. The germline V and J ends were trimmed by 2 bases and 2 bases, with 7 bases remaining between them. The CDR3: CASSLFGPGNTIYF. In DNA form, the CDR3 reads TGTGCCAGCAGCTTATTTGGCCCTGGAAACACCATATATTTT.

This chain links TRBV6-5 with TRBJ2-1; D may be TRBD1 (6 bases). Trimming left V 5 bases short and J 7 bases short, with 18 bases between. The length of the CDR3 is 15 residues. The V gene's germline CDR1 is MNHEY and CDR2 SVGAGI. The CDR3 region has the DNA TGTGCCAGCAGTAAGGGGGACAACTGGGGAAATGAGCAGTTCTTC. It encodes CASSKGDNWGNEQFF.

This clone was seen only once. The chain combines TRBV7-2 with TRBJ2-5; 9 bases map to TRBD2. V lost 0 bases and J lost 5; bases outside the gene matches: 10. In germline, CDR1 is SGHTA, CDR2 FQGNSA. The CDR3 loop spans 17 amino acids. The CDR3 DNA sequence: TGTGCCAGCAGCTTAGCCCGCGTGGTAGCGGGGGTGGAGACCCAGTACTTC. Encoded protein: CASSLARVVAGVETQYF.

The chain couples TRBV18 to TRBJ1-2, with TRBD1 matching 11 bases. V lost 2 bases and J lost 7; bases outside the gene matches: 6. This CDR3 spans 15 amino acids. CDR1 and CDR2 from the germline V gene are KGHSH and LQKENI. The CDR3 loop is CASSPGGQGAFGYTF. Written as DNA, the CDR3 is TGTGCCAGCTCACCAGGAGGACAGGGGGCTTTTGGCTACACCTTC.

This chain connects TRBV5-1 to TRBJ2-5; D is perhaps TRBD2 (6 bases). The CDR3 runs 15 residues. The V and J ends lost 4 bases and 5 bases respectively, with 18 bases between them. Per the germline V gene, CDR1 is SGHRS and CDR2 is YFSETQ. The CDR3 here is CASSPGGSGRETQYF. The CDR3 region has the DNA TGCGCCAGCAGCCCCGGAGGGTCGGGGCGGGAGACCCAGTACTTC.

This chain uses TRBV9 with TRBJ2-6; TRBD2 agrees at 10 bases. Germline V CDR1 and CDR2: SGDLS, YYNGEE. The CDR3 runs 19 residues. J lost 0 bases, V lost 4 bases, and 10 bases had no gene match. The CDR3 is CASSPRLAGGLSGANVLTF. The CDR3 DNA sequence: TGTGCCAGCAGCCCCCGGTTAGCGGGGGGCCTCTCTGGGGCCAACGTCCTGACTTTC.

J is TRBJ1-3 and V is TRBV4-3; possibly TRBD1 for D (5 bases). The CDR3 loop spans 16 amino acids. V shed 0 bases and J shed 4 bases, with 13 bases lying between them. Germline lookup yields CDR1 LGHNA and CDR2 YSLEER. CDR3 protein: CASSQDRQGAGNTIYF. The CDR3 nucleotides are TGCGCCAGCAGCCAAGATCGGCAGGGCGCGGGAAACACCATATATTTT.

The rearrangement joins TRBV6-4 to TRBJ2-3; 9 positions agree with TRBD1. The CDR3 length is 17 residues. The V segment lost 2 bases and the J segment 0 bases; nucleotides outside the gene matches: 6. Germline V lookup: CDR1 MRHNA, CDR2 SNTAGT. As DNA, the CDR3 is TGTGCCAGCAGTGACGTATATGGGACAGGGAGCACAGATACGCAGTATTTT. It yields the protein CASSDVYGTGSTDTQYF.

This clone was seen a handful of times. V is TRBV10-3 and J is TRBJ1-6, with 7 bases that match TRBD1. Trimming cost V 3 bases and J 7 bases; bases outside gene matches: 3. Germline V CDR1 and CDR2: ENHRY, SYGVKD. CDR3 length equals 14 residues. The CDR3 DNA sequence: TGTGCCATCAGTGATACAGGGGCCAATTCACCCCTCCACTTT. Translating it yields CAISDTGANSPLHF.